The 11 T cell receptor beta chains in this list originate from one sample, sequenced in a study of beta chain features in type 1 diabetes. Study results and limitations: Shorter TCRB CDR3s, moderately but significantly so, were found in Type 1 diabetes patients in all four CD4+ subsets.

What was sequenced were expressed TCRB transcripts, since all of the isolated RNA had been reverse transcribed. Clones were sequenced by immunoSEQ multiplex PCR, and TCRdb holds only the in-frame ones, with some missing. The table records about 240,000 clones, 14% of them present only once. These receptors have no identified antigens. Sequenced: naive CD4+ T cells from blood. These receptors were collected from a man aged 25-45 years with type 1 diabetes.

This clone came up a few times. The rearrangement joins TRBV7-8 to TRBJ1-1; no clear D. V was cut by 1 base and J by 1 base, with 7 bases left in between. Germline V gives CDR1 SGHVS, CDR2 FQNEAQ. The CDR3 consists of 14 residues. CDR3 bases: TGTGCCAGCAGCTTAGAGGGAGGGAACACTGAAGCTTTCTTT. Protein sequence: CASSLEGGNTEAFF.

The rearrangement links TRBV4-1 to TRBJ1-1; TRBD1 matches 8 bases. CDR1 MGHRA and CDR2 YSYEKL come from the germline V gene. J gave up 4 bases and V 4 bases, and 5 bases lay outside the gene matches. There are 14 residues in the CDR3. The CDR3: CASSPQGGRTEAFF. DNA of the CDR3: TGCGCCAGCAGCCCACAGGGGGGTCGCACTGAAGCTTTCTTT.

This clone was detected only a few times. The chain links TRBV2 to TRBJ1-2, with 10 bases matching TRBD1. The V gene's germline CDR1 is SNHLY and CDR2 FYNNEI. The length of the CDR3 is 13 residues. The trim removed 6 bases at V and 2 bases at J, leaving 0 bases unmatched. The CDR3 loop reads CASRGQGNYGYTF. The CDR3 coding sequence is TGTGCCAGCAGGGGACAGGGGAACTATGGCTACACCTTC.

This clone has just a few counts. The chain joins TRBV27 to TRBJ2-3; D unclear. V was pared by 5 bases and J by 0 bases, with 15 bases between. This CDR3 is 16 amino acids long. Germline-derived CDR1 and CDR2 are MNHEY and SMNVEV (reference sequence). The CDR3 spells CASSSRGGWSTDTQYF. The CDR3 DNA follows: TGTGCCAGCAGTAGCCGAGGCGGTTGGAGCACAGATACGCAGTATTTT.

This clone was observed a few times. One end of the junction does not line up with germline, which may come from a read error. This chain connects TRBV11-2 to TRBJ2-1, with D perhaps matching TRBD1 (6 bases). Germline CDR1 is SGHAT and CDR2 is FQNNGV. CDR3 size: 14 residues. The CDR3 loop is CASSPRAKGEELFF. Here the CDR3 DNA reads TGTGCCAGCAGCCCCCGTGCCAAGGGGGAAGAGCTGTTCTTC. Full variable domain (rest looked up from reference TRBV11-2 and TRBJ2-1): EAGVAQSPRYKIIEKRQSVAFWCNPISGHATLYWYQQILGQGPKLLIQFQNNGVVDDSQLPKDRFSAERLKGVDSTLKIQPAKLEDSAVYLCASSPRAKGEELFFGPGTRLTVL.

The CDR3 DNA reads TGTGCCAGCAGGGGAGCGGGCTCCTACAATGAGCAGTTCTTC. This gives the protein CASRGAGSYNEQFF. The rearrangement links TRBV25-1 to TRBJ2-1, with D maybe TRBD2 (6 bases). V dropped 6 bases and J dropped 0 bases, with 9 bases sitting between them. The CDR3 is 14 amino acids. Germline-derived CDR1 and CDR2 are MGHDK and SYGVNS.

The CDR3 sequence: CASSWGDRGMNTEAFF. The CDR3 DNA reads as TGCGCCAGCAGCTGGGGGGACAGGGGGATGAACACTGAAGCTTTCTTT. The chain couples TRBV5-1 to TRBJ1-1; 11 positions agree with TRBD1. The CDR3 loop spans 16 amino acids. Germline lookup yields CDR1 SGHRS and CDR2 YFSETQ. V shed 3 bases and J 0 bases; nucleotides not matched to a gene: 4.

This chain connects TRBV11-2 to TRBJ2-2; tentative D call: TRBD2 (5 bases). CDR3 length equals 13 residues. V was clipped by 5 bases and J by 4 bases, with 8 bases between them. Per the germline V gene, CDR1 is SGHAT and CDR2 is FQNNGV. The CDR3, as DNA: TGTGCCAGCAGCCCTGGACTCACCGGGGAGCTGTTTTTT. As protein: CASSPGLTGELFF.

The gene calls are TRBV5-1 and TRBJ2-2; no reliable D call. CDR3 length equals 14 residues. Germline V lookup: CDR1 SGHRS, CDR2 YFSETQ. V was shortened by 2 bases and J by 1 base, with 6 bases between the two germline ends. The CDR3 DNA reads as TGCGCCAGCAGCTTTCCGGGGAACACCGGGGAGCTGTTTTTT. It yields the protein CASSFPGNTGELFF.

This clone showed up just a few times. V and J are TRBV7-9 and TRBJ2-3; 10 bases map to TRBD1. The trim removed 4 bases at V and 10 bases at J, leaving 23 bases unmatched. The V gene's germline CDR1 is SEHNR and CDR2 FQNEAQ (reference sequence). CDR3 size: 19 residues. DNA for the CDR3: TGTGCCAGCAGCTCCATTTCTGGGACAGGGGTTTCCCCCGTCGGGTCGCAGTATTTT. As protein: CASSSISGTGVSPVGSQYF.

This clone was counted a few times. CDR3 region: CASSLQGQGTPQHF. In nucleotides, the CDR3 is TGTGCCAGCAGCCTACAGGGGCAGGGTACACCCCAGCATTTT. The chain has TRBV14 and TRBJ1-5; 7 bases are shared with TRBD1. The CDR3 has 14 amino acids. The ends lost 4 bases at V and 10 bases at J; junction bases unmatched: 10. CDR1 and CDR2 from the germline V gene are SGHDN and FVKESK.